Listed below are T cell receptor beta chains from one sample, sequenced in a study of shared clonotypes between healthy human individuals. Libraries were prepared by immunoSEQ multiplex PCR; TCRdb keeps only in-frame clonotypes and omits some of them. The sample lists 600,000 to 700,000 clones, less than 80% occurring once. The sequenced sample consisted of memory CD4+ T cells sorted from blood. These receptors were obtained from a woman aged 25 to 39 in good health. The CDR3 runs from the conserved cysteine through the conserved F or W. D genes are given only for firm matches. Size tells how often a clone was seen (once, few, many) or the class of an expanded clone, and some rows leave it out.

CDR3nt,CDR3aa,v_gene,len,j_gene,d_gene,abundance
TGCGCCAGCAGCCAAGATGGCGTCCCGGGAACAGATACGCAGTATTTT,CASSQDGVPGTDTQYF,TRBV4-1,16,TRBJ2-3,.,.
TGCGCCAGCAGCTTGGATTTTACTAGCGCCGGGGAGCTGTTTTTT,CASSLDFTSAGELFF,TRBV5-1,15,TRBJ2-2,TRBD2,few
TGTGCCAGCAGCGTAATGGATATGAACACTGAAGCTTTCTTT,CASSVMDMNTEAFF,TRBV9,14,TRBJ1-1,.,.
TGCGCCAGCAGCCAAGCGAGTAGGAGGGGACAGGGTGACTATGGCTACACCTTC,CASSQASRRGQGDYGYTF,TRBV4-1,18,TRBJ1-2,TRBD1,once
TGTGCCAGCAGTGAAGGCGGGGGAGCCAAAAACATTCAGTACTTC,CASSEGGGAKNIQYF,TRBV25-1,15,TRBJ2-4,TRBD2,few
TGCGCCAGCAGCCCAGGACTAGGACCAATGGAGACCCAGTACTTC,CASSPGLGPMETQYF,TRBV5-1,15,TRBJ2-5,TRBD2,few
TGTGCCAGTAGTATCGTGAGGGGCTCCTACGAGCAGTACTTC,CASSIVRGSYEQYF,TRBV19,14,TRBJ2-7,.,.
TGTGCCAGCAGCTTAAGAAGCTCTGGGGCCAACGTCCTGACTTTC,CASSLRSSGANVLTF,TRBV7-9,15,TRBJ2-6,.,.
TGTGCCAGCGGGACGGAGACCCAGTACTTC,CASGTETQYF,TRBV28,10,TRBJ2-5,.,once
TGTGCCAGCAGCCAAGGGAGATCATCTGGAAACACCATATATTTT,CASSQGRSSGNTIYF,TRBV14,15,TRBJ1-3,.,.
TGTGCCAGCAGCACCCAGGGGGCCACGGCCTACGAGCAGTACTTC,CASSTQGATAYEQYF,TRBV7-8,15,TRBJ2-7,TRBD1,.
TGTGCCAGTAGTATAGGGGGGATATACACCGGGGAGCTGTTTTTT,CASSIGGIYTGELFF,TRBV19,15,TRBJ2-2,.,.
TGTGCCACCAGCAGAGACCTGACAGAGAGCAATCAGCCCCAGCATTTT,CATSRDLTESNQPQHF,TRBV15,16,TRBJ1-5,.,.
TGTGCCAGCAGAGTAGGACAGGATAGCTACTACGAGCAGTACTTC,CASRVGQDSYYEQYF,TRBV6-1,15,TRBJ2-7,TRBD1,.
TGCAGCGTCGCCGCGAGATCGATTAGCGGGAGGGCCGTTAGCGGGGAGCTGTTTTTT,CSVAARSISGRAVSGELFF,TRBV29-1,19,TRBJ2-2,TRBD2,few
TGCAGCGTCGCTATAGCGGGAGGAAGAAATGAGCAGTTCTTC,CSVAIAGGRNEQFF,TRBV29-1,14,TRBJ2-1,TRBD2,.
TGTGCCAGCAGTGAACAGGGCTCCTACGAGCAGTACTTC,CASSEQGSYEQYF,TRBV25-1,13,TRBJ2-7,.,many
TGTGCCAGCTCACCACTAGCGGGGGTATCCTACAATGAGCAGTTCTTC,CASSPLAGVSYNEQFF,TRBV18,16,TRBJ2-1,TRBD2,.
TGCGCCAGCAGTGAGGGGACTAGCGGGACATATACGCAGTATTTT,CASSEGTSGTYTQYF,TRBV10-1,15,TRBJ2-3,TRBD2,.
TGTGCCAGCAGTCCCACAGGGGGCTACGATGGCTACACCTTC,CASSPTGGYDGYTF,TRBV28,14,TRBJ1-2,TRBD1,.
TGTGCCAGCAGCCCAAAGATGACAGGGGACACCGGGGAGCTGTTTTTT,CASSPKMTGDTGELFF,TRBV7-3,16,TRBJ2-2,TRBD1,few